This entry is about one T cell receptor (beta chain). CDR3 length: 19 amino acids. The data were taken from a study of OX40 agonist ivuxolimab in advanced cancers. Assay: immunoSEQ multiplex PCR; the TCRdb copy retains only in-frame clones and omits some. There are over 15,000 clones in the sample; roughly four fifths occur only once, and roughly 3.8% lies in the top ten. The V gene is TRBV21-1, the J gene TRBJ2-1; the DNA was not compared with TRBD2, the D call given in the table. TRBV21-1 is noted as a pseudogene. The sequencing here drew on CD4+ or CD8+ T cells sorted from blood, taken in a trial of the OX40 agonist ivuxolimab. The sequence derives from an adult with an advanced solid tumor such as melanoma, head and neck, liver or kidney cancer. The DNA of the CDR3 is TGTGCCAGCAGCGCCCCTTGTCCTAGCCGGGGGGTCTCCTACAATGAGCAGTTCTTC. Translated, it gives CASSAPCPSRGVSYNEQFF.